This T cell receptor (beta chain) was captured in a study of OX40 agonist ivuxolimab in advanced cancers. As for the study in general: Patients' therapy was ivuxolimab, an antibody that acts as an agonist of OX40 (CD134). Study outcomes and limitations: Dose levels from 0.1 to 3.0 mg/kg saw CD4+ and CD8+ blood T cells expand clonally by week 6. Expanded peripheral T cells had an undetermined antigen specificity.

Drawing of blood for sampling happened at baseline, at cycle 4 day 1, and at cycle 7 day 1. Profiling relied on immunoSEQ multiplex PCR, and the TCRdb table lists in-frame clones only, not all of them. The sample includes about 14,000 clones, almost 80% seen only once; the top ten take under 35%. The V and J ends lost 0 bases and 6 bases respectively, with 6 bases between them. The CDR3 consists of 13 residues. CDR1 is MNHNS and CDR2 is SASEGT in the germline V gene. As regards this clone: The antigen is not known.

The sequence derives from an adult with an advanced solid tumor such as melanoma, head and neck, liver or kidney cancer. The sequences come from CD4+ or CD8+ T cells sorted from blood, collected in a trial of the OX40 agonist ivuxolimab. V is TRBV6-1 and J is TRBJ1-3; D unresolved. The CDR3 here is CASSEALENTIYF. For the CDR3, the DNA is TGTGCCAGCAGTGAAGCGTTGGAAAACACCATATATTTT.